Each of the 29 T cell receptor beta chains below was sequenced from the same sample in a study of blood T cell repertoires in COVID-19. Sequencing used immunoSEQ multiplex PCR; TCRdb keeps in-frame clones, though not all of them. The table lists hundreds of thousands of clones, about 82% of them singletons. Sequenced input: peripheral blood. These receptors all stem from a man aged 50-60 years with active or convalescent COVID-19.

The chain recombines TRBV19 with TRBJ1-2, with D unclear. The CDR3 loop spans 12 amino acids. Germline V gene sequence: CDR1 LNHDA, CDR2 SQIVND (reference sequence). Trimming left V 6 bases short and J 8 bases short, with 13 bases between. Here the CDR3 reads CASRASGGGYTF. For the CDR3, the DNA is TGTGCCAGTAGGGCGTCGGGAGGAGGCTACACCTTC. The variable domain in full, completed from reference TRBV19 and TRBJ1-2, reads DGGITQSPKYLFRKEGQNVTLSCEQNLNHDAMYWYRQDPGQGLRLIYYSQIVNDFQKGDIAEGYSVSREKKESFPLTVTSAQKNPTAFYLCASRASGGGYTFGSGTRLTVV.

The chain is built from TRBV3-1 (or the pseudogene TRBV3-2) and TRBJ2-2, with a tentative D call TRBD1 (5 bases). Germline CDR1 is LGHDT and CDR2 is YNNKEL (reference sequence). Deletions cut 0 bases from V and 9 bases from J, with 8 bases between. The CDR3 extends over 13 amino acids. In DNA form, the CDR3 reads TGTGCCAGCAGCCAAGACAGGGATCGGGAGCTGTTTTTT. This gives the protein CASSQDRDRELFF.

The chain uses TRBV28 and TRBJ1-6; D is unresolved. CDR1 is MDHEN, CDR2 SYDVKM, per germline. This CDR3 has 15 amino acids. Between the trimmed V and J ends, which lost 7 bases and 0 bases, there was a span of 10 bases. The CDR3 is CASTPGSSYNSPLHF. Written as DNA, the CDR3 is TGTGCCAGCACCCCCGGTAGCTCCTATAATTCACCCCTCCACTTT.

The genes are TRBV27 and TRBJ1-4; TRBD1 is a possible D gene (6 bases). CDR3 length equals 14 residues. Trimming left V 5 bases short and J 11 bases short, with 18 bases between. From germline, CDR1 is MNHEY and CDR2 SMNVEV (reference sequence). The CDR3, as DNA: TGTGCCAGCAGTCCAAGGGGGAAGAGAGGGAAACTGTTTTTT. Its translation is CASSPRGKRGKLFF. Using reference TRBV27 and TRBJ1-4 for the parts outside the CDR3, the full variable domain is EAQVTQNPRYLITVTGKKLTVTCSQNMNHEYMSWYRQDPGLGLRQIYYSMNVEVTDKGDVPEGYKVSRKEKRNFPLILESPSPNQTSLYFCASSPRGKRGKLFFGSGTQLSVL.

The chain uses TRBV6-5 and TRBJ1-4; the match to TRBD1 covers 9 bases. The germline V gene has CDR1 MNHEY and CDR2 SVGAGI. Germline trimming cut 5 bases from V and 7 bases from J; bases unmatched to any gene: 2. The CDR3 totals 13 residues. CDR3 in amino acids: CASSRQGGEKLFF. CDR3 bases: TGTGCCAGCAGTCGACAGGGGGGTGAAAAACTGTTTTTT.

This rearrangement joins TRBV7-6 to TRBJ2-5; a possible D gene is TRBD1 (5 bases). Per the germline V gene, CDR1 is SGHVS and CDR2 is FNYEAQ. The germline V and J ends were trimmed by 2 bases and 4 bases, with 17 bases remaining between them. This CDR3 contains 16 residues. CDR3 sequence: CASSLKTAPMGETQYF. Written as DNA, the CDR3 is TGTGCCAGCAGCTTAAAGACAGCTCCGATGGGAGAGACCCAGTACTTC.

This clone was recorded a few times. V and J are TRBV7-9 and TRBJ2-7; 7 bases match TRBD1. The germline gives CDR1 SEHNR, CDR2 FQNEAQ (reference sequence). V trimming: 4 bases; J trimming: 6 bases; junction bases outside the gene matches: 6. The CDR3 is 13 amino acids. CDR3 bases: TGTGCCAGCAGCTCATACAGGGGTAGCGAGCAGTACTTC. Its translation is CASSSYRGSEQYF.

The CDR3 here is CASSPGLSNSYEQYF. The DNA of the CDR3 is TGTGCCAGCAGCCCGGGACTCTCAAACTCCTACGAGCAGTACTTC. This rearrangement joins TRBV5-5 to TRBJ2-7; possibly TRBD2 for D (6 bases). The CDR3 loop spans 15 amino acids. Germline V lookup: CDR1 SGHKS, CDR2 YYEKEE (reference sequence). V lost 4 bases and J 0 bases, leaving 14 bases between the germline ends.

This chain joins TRBV9 and TRBJ2-5; TRBD2 might be the D (7 bases). Germline V gene sequence: CDR1 SGDLS, CDR2 YYNGEE. Trimming removed 1 base from V and 4 bases from J, with 14 bases in between. This CDR3 has 15 amino acids. CDR3 in amino acids: CASSVRGALGETQYF. The CDR3, as DNA: TGTGCCAGCAGCGTACGGGGGGCGCTTGGAGAGACCCAGTACTTC.

This clone was detected a few times. The V gene is TRBV7-2, the J gene TRBJ2-2, with TRBD1 matching over 8 bases. This CDR3 comprises 15 residues. Germline V gene sequence: CDR1 SGHTA, CDR2 FQGNSA. The V and J ends lost 6 bases and 6 bases, in that order; junction bases with no gene match: 9. The CDR3 region has the DNA TGTGCCAGCAGTCTTCAGGGGGCGCGGGCCGGGGAGCTGTTTTTT. This gives the protein CASSLQGARAGELFF.

The chain recombines TRBV6-5 with TRBJ2-2, with unresolved D. The CDR3 has 14 residues. Germline-derived CDR1 and CDR2 are MNHEY and SVGAGI. The CDR3 coding sequence is TGTGTACGCCCGGAGCTCACGAACACCGGGGAGCTGTTTTTT. This codes for CVRPELTNTGELFF.

The chain links TRBV28 to TRBJ2-1; D ambiguous. Germline CDR1 and CDR2: MDHEN and SYDVKM. CDR3 length: 11 residues. V shed 6 bases and J shed 6 bases, with 6 bases lying between them. As DNA, the CDR3 is TGTGCCAGCAGACTCCTCAATGAGCAGTTCTTC. Its translation is CASRLLNEQFF.

This clone was counted a few times. The V call is TRBV4-2, the J call TRBJ1-5; D is perhaps TRBD1 (6 bases). The germline V and J ends were trimmed by 0 bases and 6 bases, with 15 bases remaining between them. From germline, CDR1 is LGHNA and CDR2 YNFKEQ. The CDR3 totals 16 residues. This chain's CDR3 is CASSQDRGLRAQPQHF. In DNA form, the CDR3 reads TGTGCCAGCAGCCAAGATAGGGGGTTAAGGGCTCAGCCCCAGCATTTT.

V is TRBV28 and J is TRBJ1-1; the D gene is possibly TRBD1 (5 bases). This CDR3 has 16 amino acids. Germline V lookup: CDR1 MDHEN, CDR2 SYDVKM. Trimming took 0 bases from V and 4 from J, leaving 15 bases between them. In DNA form, the CDR3 reads TGTGCCAGCAGTTTATGGGGGGGAAGCGCGGGCACTGAAGCTTTCTTT. Its translation is CASSLWGGSAGTEAFF.

V usage is TRBV24-1 and J usage is TRBJ1-6; 7 bases match TRBD1. CDR1 and CDR2 (germline): KGHDR, SFDVKD. J gave up 4 bases and V 3 bases, and 17 bases lay outside the gene matches. The CDR3 contains 20 residues. The DNA of the CDR3 is TGTGCCACCAGTGATCGACCGCGTAATGGGACAGATCCGTATAATTCACCCCTCCACTTT. This sequence encodes CATSDRPRNGTDPYNSPLHF.

The rearrangement joins TRBV19 to TRBJ1-5; a weak D match, TRBD1 (5 bases). The CDR3 is 11 residues long. Per germline, CDR1 LNHDA and CDR2 SQIVND (reference sequence). Trimming shortened V by 3 bases and J by 10 bases, and 7 bases separated the two germline ends. CDR3 loop: CASSMGPPQHF. In DNA, the CDR3 is TGTGCCAGTAGTATGGGGCCTCCCCAGCATTTT.

The genes are TRBV10-3 and TRBJ2-7; 7 bases align to TRBD2. Germline CDR1 reads ENHRY; CDR2 reads SYGVKD. The CDR3 consists of 15 residues. V shed 7 bases, J shed 3 bases, and the junction held 12 bases outside the gene matches. The CDR3 sequence: CAITPSAGANYEQYF. CDR3 DNA: TGTGCCATCACCCCCTCGGCGGGAGCTAACTACGAGCAGTACTTC.

J is TRBJ1-4 and V is TRBV6-6, with TRBD1 identical over 7 bases. This CDR3 comprises 12 residues. Germline CDR1 reads MNHNY; CDR2 reads SVGAGI (reference sequence). The V and J ends lost 6 bases and 8 bases, in that order; junction bases with no gene match: 3. CDR3 sequence (DNA): TGTGCCAGCAGCGGACAGGTAGAAAAACTGTTTTTT. Encoded protein: CASSGQVEKLFF.

This clone was counted a single time. The gene calls are TRBV7-2 and TRBJ1-1; D is perhaps TRBD1 (5 bases). The V end was cut by 7 bases, the J end by 1 base, with 10 bases between. The V gene's germline CDR1 is SGHTA and CDR2 FQGNSA. This CDR3 region has 13 residues. The DNA of the CDR3 is TGTGCCAGCAAGAATGACAGGAACACTGAAGCTTTCTTT. Translating gives CASKNDRNTEAFF. Complete variable domain (other parts from reference TRBV7-2 and TRBJ1-1): GAGVSQSPSNKVTEKGKDVELRCDPISGHTALYWYRQSLGQGLEFLIYFQGNSAPDKSGLPSDRFSAERTGGSVSTLTIQRTQQEDSAVYLCASKNDRNTEAFFGQGTRLTVV.

The chain joins TRBV11-3 to TRBJ2-3, with TRBD2 matching 12 bases. The germline V gene has CDR1 SGHNT and CDR2 YENEEA. The CDR3 totals 16 residues. The V segment lost 5 bases and the J segment 4 bases; nucleotides outside the gene matches: 7. The chain's CDR3 is CASSTRTSGISDTQYF. Here the CDR3 DNA reads TGTGCCAGCAGCACCAGGACTAGCGGGATCTCAGATACGCAGTATTTT.

V usage is TRBV7-9 and J usage is TRBJ2-7; 10 bases align to TRBD2. CDR1 and CDR2 from the germline V gene are SEHNR and FQNEAQ (reference sequence). CDR3 length: 14 residues. V trimming: 7 bases; J trimming: 3 bases; junction bases outside the gene matches: 6. This chain's CDR3 is CASNRGTSDYEQYF. The CDR3 nucleotides read TGTGCCAGCAACCGCGGGACTAGCGACTACGAGCAGTACTTC.

V is TRBV2 and J is TRBJ1-3; possible D gene TRBD1, 5 bases. This CDR3 region has 14 residues. The germline V gene encodes CDR1 SNHLY and CDR2 FYNNEI. V was clipped by 9 bases and J by 0 bases, with 12 bases between them. The CDR3 DNA reads as TGTGCCAGTCAAGGGGTCATCTCTGGAAACACCATATATTTT. Its translation is CASQGVISGNTIYF.

V and J are TRBV7-2 and TRBJ1-4; possibly TRBD1 for D (6 bases). The V and J ends lost 1 base and 6 bases respectively, with 12 bases between them. CDR3 length: 15 residues. The germline gives CDR1 SGHTA, CDR2 FQGNSA. CDR3 DNA sequence: TGTGCCAGCAGCTTAGAAGGACAGAAGGATGAAAAACTGTTTTTT. Encoded protein: CASSLEGQKDEKLFF.

CDR3 coding DNA: TGTGCCAGCAGCCCCCAGGGAAATGAGCAGTTCTTC. Translating gives CASSPQGNEQFF. The chain carries TRBV28 and TRBJ2-1; D is possibly TRBD1 (5 bases). The V end lost 6 bases, the J end lost 7 bases, and 10 bases lay between the germline ends. The CDR3 runs 12 residues. Germline V lookup: CDR1 MDHEN, CDR2 SYDVKM.

The chain links TRBV4-1 to TRBJ2-1; tentative D call: TRBD1 (5 bases). Germline CDR1 is MGHRA and CDR2 is YSYEKL. The CDR3 sequence is 12 residues long. The germline V and J ends were trimmed by 2 bases and 14 bases, with 13 bases remaining between them. CDR3 DNA: TGCGCCAGCAGCCAAACGGAAGGGGTTGAGTTCTTC. The encoded protein is CASSQTEGVEFF.

This chain links TRBV11-2 with TRBJ2-1; 7 bases agree with TRBD1. Germline V CDR1 and CDR2: SGHAT, FQNNGV. This CDR3 contains 17 residues. The ends lost 5 bases at V and 1 base at J; junction bases unmatched: 11. The CDR3 DNA sequence: TGTGCCAGCAGCCTAACTTCGACAGGGCTGTCCTACAATGAGCAGTTCTTC. The encoded protein is CASSLTSTGLSYNEQFF.

This clone has only one observation. V and J are TRBV4-1 and TRBJ2-1, with D tentatively TRBD1 (5 bases). The CDR3 contains 15 residues. Per the germline V gene, CDR1 is MGHRA and CDR2 is YSYEKL. Between the trimmed V and J ends, which lost 1 base and 4 bases, there was a span of 11 bases. The CDR3 spells CASSQGQWSYNEQFF. CDR3 nucleotide sequence: TGCGCCAGCAGCCAAGGACAGTGGTCATACAATGAGCAGTTCTTC.

This clone occurred a few times. Other DNA sequences of this sample code for an identical CDR3. For the CDR3, the DNA is TGTGCCACCAGCAGAGACCCTAGCGGCCAAGAGACCCAGTACTTC. Residues: CATSRDPSGQETQYF. The V and J genes are TRBV15 and TRBJ2-5; TRBD2 agrees at 7 bases. Germline V gene lookup returns CDR1 LNHNV and CDR2 YYDKDF (reference sequence). Trimming at V came to 0 bases and at J to 1 base, leaving 2 bases not matched to a gene. CDR3 size: 15 residues.

CDR3 protein: CASSFQDSYGYTF. CDR3 DNA: TGCGCCAGCAGCTTCCAGGACAGCTATGGCTACACCTTC. The V gene is TRBV5-1, the J gene TRBJ1-2; possibly TRBD1 for D (6 bases). Per germline, CDR1 SGHRS and CDR2 YFSETQ. The CDR3 extends over 13 amino acids. With 2 bases removed from V and 4 bases from J, the gap between germline ends came to 9 bases.